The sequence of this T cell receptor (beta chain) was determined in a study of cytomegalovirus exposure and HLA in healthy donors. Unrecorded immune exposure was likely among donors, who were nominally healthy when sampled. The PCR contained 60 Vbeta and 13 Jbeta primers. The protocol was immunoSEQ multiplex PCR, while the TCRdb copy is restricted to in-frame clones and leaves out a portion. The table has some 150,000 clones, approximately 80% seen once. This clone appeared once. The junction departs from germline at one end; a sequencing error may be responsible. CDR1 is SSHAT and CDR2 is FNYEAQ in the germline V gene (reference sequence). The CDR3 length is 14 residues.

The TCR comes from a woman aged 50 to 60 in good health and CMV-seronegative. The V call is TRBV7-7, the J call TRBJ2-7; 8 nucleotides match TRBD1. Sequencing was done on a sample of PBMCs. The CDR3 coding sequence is TGTGCTAGCAGCTCCGGGACAGGCCTCTCCGAGCAGTACTTC. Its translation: CASSSGTGLSEQYF.